This TCR beta chain stems from a study of cytomegalovirus exposure and HLA in healthy donors. Concerning this clone: Antigen unknown.

Primers included in the PCR were 60 Vbeta and 13 Jbeta primers. Clones were sequenced by immunoSEQ multiplex PCR, and TCRdb holds only the in-frame ones, with some missing. The table lists 75,000 to 100,000 clones, around 80% of them singletons. The study, taken as a whole, reports: By a later analysis, the bulk of CMV-associated TCR beta chains appeared HLA-restricted. Only CMV serostatus was available as immune exposure information. Researchers counted approximately 160 TCR beta chains as cytomegalovirus-associated.

The sequence came from a man aged 30 to 45 in good health and CMV-seronegative. Input material: PBMCs.

DNA of the CDR3: TGTGCCAGCTCACCGGAGACTCGGGAGCAGTTCTTC. Translation gives CASSPETREQFF. The gene calls are TRBV18 and TRBJ2-1; unclear D gene. This CDR3 region has 12 residues. CDR1 KGHSH and CDR2 LQKENI come from the germline V gene. V gave up 3 bases and J gave up 10 bases, with 10 bases separating them.